A single sample is the source of the 14 T cell receptor beta chains below, sequenced in a study of control samples from healthy donors and cancer patients. TCRdb's table, derived via immunoSEQ multiplex PCR, lists solely in-frame clones and lacks some. This sample has approximately 94,000 clones, with around 84% found just once. Input material: PBMCs. The receptor set was obtained from a man in his 70s with lung cancer.

The rearrangement links TRBV5-1 to TRBJ2-6; weak D call: TRBD1 (6 bases). Germline CDR1 is SGHRS and CDR2 is YFSETQ. Trimming pared 4 bases from V and 0 bases from J, leaving 11 bases between. This CDR3 has 16 amino acids. CDR3 in DNA: TGCGCCAGCAGCGGGGGCTTCAGCTCTGGGGCCAACGTCCTGACTTTC. Translation: CASSGGFSSGANVLTF.

This chain uses TRBV5-4 with TRBJ1-1; the D gene is possibly TRBD1 (5 bases). The germline V and J ends were trimmed by 0 bases and 0 bases, with 12 bases remaining between them. The CDR3 has 16 residues. Per the germline V gene, CDR1 is SGHNT and CDR2 is YYREEE (reference sequence). The DNA of the CDR3 is TGTGCCAGCAGCTTGGGTGGCAGGACATTGAACACTGAAGCTTTCTTT. Encoded protein: CASSLGGRTLNTEAFF.

The chain is built from TRBV7-2 and TRBJ2-3; 8 positions match TRBD2. Trimming removed 1 base from V and 6 bases from J; junction bases left unmatched: 9. The CDR3 runs to 16 residues. Germline V lookup: CDR1 SGHTA, CDR2 FQGNSA. The CDR3 is CASSLGRTSWWDTQYF. As DNA, the CDR3 is TGTGCCAGCAGCTTAGGCCGGACTAGCTGGTGGGATACGCAGTATTTT.

This rearrangement joins TRBV18 to TRBJ2-3, with D maybe TRBD1 (6 bases). V dropped 2 bases and J dropped 0 bases, with 9 bases sitting between them. CDR1 and CDR2 from the germline V gene are KGHSH and LQKENI. The CDR3 has 15 amino acids. The CDR3, as DNA: TGTGCCAGCTCACCAACAGGGAGTAGCACAGATACGCAGTATTTT. Amino acid sequence: CASSPTGSSTDTQYF.

V is TRBV9 and J is TRBJ1-3, with 10 bases aligning to TRBD1. Per germline, CDR1 SGDLS and CDR2 YYNGEE. This CDR3 spans 16 amino acids. V shed 3 bases and J 6 bases; nucleotides not matched to a gene: 9. CDR3 sequence: CASSGKDRGGLNTIYF. The CDR3 DNA reads TGTGCCAGCAGCGGGAAGGACAGGGGGGGTCTAAACACCATATATTTT. Using reference TRBV9 and TRBJ1-3 for the parts outside the CDR3, the full variable domain is DSGVTQTPKHLITATGQRVTLRCSPRSGDLSVYWYQQSLDQGLQFLIQYYNGEERAKGNILERFSAQQFPDLHSELNLSSLELGDSALYFCASSGKDRGGLNTIYFGEGSWLTVV.

CDR3 DNA sequence: TGTGCCAGCAGCTTTTCTTCTTGGGGGGAGCAGTACTTC. This codes for CASSFSSWGEQYF. The V gene is TRBV5-6, the J gene TRBJ2-7, with D perhaps matching TRBD1 or TRBD2 (5 bases each). The CDR3 length is 13 residues. Per germline, CDR1 SGHDT and CDR2 YYEEEE. Trimming left V 2 bases short and J 7 bases short, with 13 bases between.

This chain links TRBV18 with TRBJ1-2, with 8 positions matching TRBD1. The CDR3 spans 15 residues. J was trimmed by 4 bases and V by 2 bases; bases with no gene match: 6. CDR1 and CDR2 from the germline V gene are KGHSH and LQKENI. CDR3 DNA sequence: TGTGCCAGCTCACCAGGGACAGGCCCACTCTATGGCTACACCTTC. The encoded protein is CASSPGTGPLYGYTF.

The chain employs TRBV20-1 and TRBJ2-1; TRBD2 is a possible D gene (6 bases). CDR1 is DFQATT, CDR2 SNEGSKA, per germline (reference sequence). The CDR3 runs to 11 residues. Between the trimmed V and J ends, which lost 6 bases and 9 bases, there was a span of 12 bases. CDR3 amino acids: CSALTSPEQFF. DNA for the CDR3: TGCAGTGCGCTTACTAGCCCTGAGCAGTTCTTC.

The chain has TRBV5-1 and TRBJ1-1; D might be TRBD1 (5 bases). The V and J ends lost 3 bases and 4 bases respectively, with 7 bases between them. This CDR3 has 12 residues. Looked up from germline, CDR1 is SGHRS and CDR2 is YFSETQ. The CDR3 sequence is CASSSGATEAFF. The DNA of the CDR3 is TGCGCCAGCAGCTCTGGGGCCACTGAAGCTTTCTTT.

The chain carries TRBV5-1 and TRBJ2-1, with 13 nucleotides matching TRBD2. The J segment lost 7 bases and the V segment lost 0 bases, leaving 4 bases of the junction unmatched. This CDR3 has 16 residues. CDR1 and CDR2 (germline): SGHRS, YFSETQ. The DNA of the CDR3 is TGCGCCAGCAGCTTGGTTGGGACTAGCGGGGAGAATGAGCAGTTCTTC. This codes for CASSLVGTSGENEQFF.

The J gene is TRBJ1-3, the V gene TRBV14, with D perhaps TRBD1 (6 bases). The germline V gene encodes CDR1 SGHDN and CDR2 FVKESK. The CDR3 sequence is 15 residues long. The ends were cut back, 4 bases at V and 0 bases at J, with 10 bases in the middle. Here the CDR3 DNA reads TGTGCCAGCAGCCTCGGGACATCCTCTGGAAACACCATATATTTT. It translates to CASSLGTSSGNTIYF.

This clone was seen a few times. This chain connects TRBV3-1 (or the pseudogene TRBV3-2) to TRBJ2-7; the D call may be TRBD1 or TRBD2 (5 bases each). This CDR3 contains 15 residues. The germline V gene has CDR1 LGHDT and CDR2 YNNKEL (reference sequence). Deletions cut 0 bases from V and 0 bases from J, with 9 bases between. The CDR3 DNA reads as TGTGCCAGCAGCCAAGAGGGGGAAAGCTCCTACGAGCAGTACTTC. This sequence encodes CASSQEGESSYEQYF.

The chain has TRBV19 and TRBJ1-5; D might be TRBD1 (5 bases). Germline V gene lookup returns CDR1 LNHDA and CDR2 SQIVND (reference sequence). This CDR3 contains 15 residues. V was shortened by 3 bases and J by 1 base, with 10 bases between the two germline ends. The CDR3 DNA is TGTGCCAGTAGTATCGGGGGGGGGAGCAATCAGCCCCAGCATTTT. Its translation: CASSIGGGSNQPQHF. Full variable domain (missing parts from reference TRBV19 and TRBJ1-5): DGGITQSPKYLFRKEGQNVTLSCEQNLNHDAMYWYRQDPGQGLRLIYYSQIVNDFQKGDIAEGYSVSREKKESFPLTVTSAQKNPTAFYLCASSIGGGSNQPQHFGDGTRLSIL.

This clone was counted a few times. In nucleotides, the CDR3 is TGTGCCAGCAGTTTAGATCCCGGGGGTCGTGAAAAACTGTTTTTT. Translation: CASSLDPGGREKLFF. This chain connects TRBV27 to TRBJ1-4, with D maybe TRBD1 (5 bases). Germline V gene data show CDR1 as MNHEY and CDR2 as SMNVEV (reference sequence). The CDR3 consists of 15 residues. The germline V and J ends were trimmed by 2 bases and 7 bases, with 14 bases remaining between them.